This T cell receptor (beta chain) was documented in a study of blood T cell repertoires in COVID-19. With V trimmed by 2 bases and J by 4 bases, 2 bases remained unmatched. Germline-derived CDR1 and CDR2 are SGHTA and FQGTGA. The CDR3 spans 14 residues. Produced via immunoSEQ multiplex PCR; TCRdb's table is partial and in-frame only. The sample yields hundreds of thousands of clones, around 90% seen once. This TCR was recovered from a woman aged 40 to 50 who had recovered from COVID-19. V usage is TRBV7-3 and J usage is TRBJ2-1; 7 nucleotides agree with TRBD2. Sequencing used peripheral blood. CDR3: CASSLAGEYNEQFF. The DNA of the CDR3 is TGTGCCAGCAGCTTAGCGGGAGAGTACAATGAGCAGTTCTTC.